This TCR beta chain was observed in a study of blood T cell repertoires in COVID-19. Study-level background: Samples came from the United States, Italy and Spain, spanning acute and convalescent COVID-19.

Authors' methods: Nucleated cell counts were estimated from reference gene primer amplification. Profiled with immunoSEQ multiplex PCR; TCRdb holds only in-frame clones, not every one. The D gene and trimming were derived from the DNA, and the V and J assignments and clone size from that table. The repertoire holds 100,000 or so clones, with 86% as singletons. V lost 0 bases and J lost 13, with 13 bases in between. The CDR3 spans 13 residues. Germline CDR1 is LNHDA and CDR2 is SQIVND (reference sequence). Sequencing was done on a sample of peripheral blood. This receptor was obtained from a woman aged 55 to 70 in a cohort sampled during active or convalescent COVID-19. The chain employs TRBV19 and TRBJ1-5; D remains unclear. The CDR3 DNA sequence: TGTGCCAGTAGTATAGATAGGCGGGGAGAACAGCATTTT. As protein: CASSIDRRGEQHF.